This T cell receptor (beta chain) was identified during a study of cytomegalovirus exposure and HLA in healthy donors. General study results and limits: Published work reported that the classifier diagnosed cytomegalovirus status with high specificity and sensitivity. There were 150 to 200 TCR beta chains listed as cytomegalovirus-associated.

The donors were members of the validation cohort comprising about 130 subjects, separate from the approximately 670-subject first cohort. In its sample, this clone was seen once. Its antigen is not identified. The repertoire was sequenced with immunoSEQ multiplex PCR; TCRdb's copy has only in-frame clones and lacks some. The sample lists approximately 160,000 clones; roughly 89% were seen once. From germline, CDR1 is SGHAT and CDR2 FQNNGV. The CDR3 is 16 residues long. V was clipped by 0 bases and J by 8 bases, with 16 bases between them. The chain recombines TRBV11-2 with TRBJ1-4, with a possible D match to TRBD1 (6 bases). Material for sequencing was PBMCs. This receptor was identified in a woman younger than 35 in good health and CMV-seropositive. The CDR3 here is CASSLDRTALGEKLFF. The CDR3 nucleotides read TGTGCCAGCAGCTTAGATCGGACAGCCCTCGGAGAAAAACTGTTTTTT.